This T cell receptor beta chain was captured by sequencing in a study of shared clonotypes between healthy human individuals. Recent acute infections and vaccinations were absent in the healthy HIV-negative adult donors. The team ran DNA from unsorted PBMCs on ten immunoSEQ deep assay plates for sequencing. Sequenced by immunoSEQ multiplex PCR; TCRdb stores in-frame clones only, minus some. The profile covers 450,000 to 600,000 clones, with 60% to 85% appearing a single time and approximately 13% taken by the ten largest. The CDR3 loop spans 17 amino acids. V trimming: 0 bases; J trimming: 1 base; junction bases outside the gene matches: 4. Germline lookup yields CDR1 MGHRA and CDR2 YSYEKL.

The receptor comes from a woman aged 40 to 49 in good health. Some clones in this sample may be carry-over from other donors' samples. The V and J genes are TRBV4-1 and TRBJ2-3; 10 positions match TRBD2. Sequenced material: PBMCs. The CDR3 loop reads CASSQDLAGEGTDTQYF. CDR3 coding DNA: TGCGCCAGCAGCCAAGATCTAGCGGGAGAAGGCACAGATACGCAGTATTTT.